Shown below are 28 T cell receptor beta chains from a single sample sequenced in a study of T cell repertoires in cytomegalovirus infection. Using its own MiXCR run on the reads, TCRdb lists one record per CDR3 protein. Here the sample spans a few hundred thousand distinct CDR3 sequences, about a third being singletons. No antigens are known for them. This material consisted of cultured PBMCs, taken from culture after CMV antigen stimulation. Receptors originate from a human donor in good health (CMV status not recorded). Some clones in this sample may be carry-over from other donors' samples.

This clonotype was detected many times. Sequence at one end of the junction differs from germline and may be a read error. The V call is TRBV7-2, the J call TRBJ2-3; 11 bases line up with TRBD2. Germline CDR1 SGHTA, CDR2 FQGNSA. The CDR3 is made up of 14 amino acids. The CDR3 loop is CASRLAGGRDTQYF. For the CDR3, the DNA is TGTGCCAGCAGATTAGCGGGAGGGAGGGATACGCAGTATTTT. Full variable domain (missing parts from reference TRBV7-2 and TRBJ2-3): GAGVSQSPSNKVTEKGKDVELRCDPISGHTALYWYRQSLGQGLEFLIYFQGNSAPDKSGLPSDRFSAERTGGSVSTLTIQRTQQEDSAVYLCASRLAGGRDTQYFGPGTRLTVL.

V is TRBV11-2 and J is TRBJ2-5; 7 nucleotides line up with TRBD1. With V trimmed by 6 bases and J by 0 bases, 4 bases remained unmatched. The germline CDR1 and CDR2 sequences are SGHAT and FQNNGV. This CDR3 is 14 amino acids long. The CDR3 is CASRQDRDQETQYF. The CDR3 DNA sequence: TGTGCCAGCAGGCAAGACAGGGACCAAGAGACCCAGTACTTC.

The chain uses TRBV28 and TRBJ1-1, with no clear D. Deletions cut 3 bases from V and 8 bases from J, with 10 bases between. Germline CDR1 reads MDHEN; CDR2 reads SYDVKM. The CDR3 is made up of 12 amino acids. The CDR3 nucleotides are TGTGCCAGCAGTTTGGGTCCGGGGGAAGCTTTCTTT. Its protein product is CASSLGPGEAFF. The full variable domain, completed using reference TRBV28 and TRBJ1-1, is DVKVTQSSRYLVKRTGEKVFLECVQDMDHENMFWYRQDPGLGLRLIYFSYDVKMKEKGDIPEGYSVSREKKERFSLILESASTNQTSMYLCASSLGPGEAFFGQGTRLTVV.

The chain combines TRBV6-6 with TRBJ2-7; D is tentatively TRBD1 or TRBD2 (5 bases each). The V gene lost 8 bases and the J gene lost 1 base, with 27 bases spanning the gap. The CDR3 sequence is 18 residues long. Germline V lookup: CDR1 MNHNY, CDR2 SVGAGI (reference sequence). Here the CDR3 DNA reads TGTGCCAGCCGTTCACCCTCCAGGTCCCGGGACGGTTCCTACGAGCAGTACTTC. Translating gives CASRSPSRSRDGSYEQYF.

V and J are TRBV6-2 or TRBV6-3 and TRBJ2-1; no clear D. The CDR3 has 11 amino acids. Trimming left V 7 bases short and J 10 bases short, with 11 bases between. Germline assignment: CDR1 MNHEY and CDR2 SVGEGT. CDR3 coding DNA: TGTGCCAGCACCGAAAGCGAGGAGCAGTTCTTC. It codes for CASTESEEQFF.

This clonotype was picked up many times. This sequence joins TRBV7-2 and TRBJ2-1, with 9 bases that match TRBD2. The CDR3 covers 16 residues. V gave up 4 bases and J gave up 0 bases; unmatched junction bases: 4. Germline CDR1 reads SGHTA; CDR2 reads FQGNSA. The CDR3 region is CASSSSGVSSYNEQFF. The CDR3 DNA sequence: TGTGCCAGCAGCTCTAGCGGGGTGAGCTCCTACAATGAGCAGTTCTTC.

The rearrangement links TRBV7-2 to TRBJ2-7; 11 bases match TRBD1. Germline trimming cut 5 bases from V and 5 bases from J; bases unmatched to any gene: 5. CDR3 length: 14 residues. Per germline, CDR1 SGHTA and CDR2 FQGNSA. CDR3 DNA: TGTGCCAGCAGCCCCGGACAGGGGGCCCACGAGCAGTACTTC. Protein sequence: CASSPGQGAHEQYF.

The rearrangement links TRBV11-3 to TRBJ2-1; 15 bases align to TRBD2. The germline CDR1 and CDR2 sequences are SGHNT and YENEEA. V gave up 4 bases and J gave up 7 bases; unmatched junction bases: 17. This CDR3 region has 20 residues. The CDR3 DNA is TGTGCCAGCAGCTCCTTAAATCGGTGGACTAGCGGGAGGGTTGCGAATGAGCAGTTCTTC. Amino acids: CASSSLNRWTSGRVANEQFF. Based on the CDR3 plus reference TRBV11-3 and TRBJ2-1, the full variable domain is EAGVVQSPRYKIIEKKQPVAFWCNPISGHNTLYWYLQNLGQGPELLIRYENEEAVDDSQLPKDRFSAERLKGVDSTLKIQPAELGDSAVYLCASSSLNRWTSGRVANEQFFGPGTRLTVL.

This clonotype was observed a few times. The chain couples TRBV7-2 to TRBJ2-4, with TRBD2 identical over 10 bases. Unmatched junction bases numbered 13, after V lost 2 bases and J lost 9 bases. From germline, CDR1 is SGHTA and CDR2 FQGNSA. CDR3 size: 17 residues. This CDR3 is CASSLYASGSVGGIQYF. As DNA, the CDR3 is TGTGCCAGCAGCTTATATGCTAGCGGGAGTGTAGGTGGCATTCAGTACTTC. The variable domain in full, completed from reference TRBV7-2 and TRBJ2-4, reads GAGVSQSPSNKVTEKGKDVELRCDPISGHTALYWYRQSLGQGLEFLIYFQGNSAPDKSGLPSDRFSAERTGGSVSTLTIQRTQQEDSAVYLCASSLYASGSVGGIQYFGAGTRLSVL.

DNA of the CDR3: TGTGCCAGCAGAGGGACAGGGAACACCGGGGAGCTGTTTTTT. It translates to CASRGTGNTGELFF. The genes are TRBV6-5 and TRBJ2-2, with TRBD1 identical over 8 bases. J gave up 1 base and V 6 bases, and 1 base lay outside the gene matches. The V gene's germline CDR1 is MNHEY and CDR2 SVGAGI. The CDR3 runs 14 residues.

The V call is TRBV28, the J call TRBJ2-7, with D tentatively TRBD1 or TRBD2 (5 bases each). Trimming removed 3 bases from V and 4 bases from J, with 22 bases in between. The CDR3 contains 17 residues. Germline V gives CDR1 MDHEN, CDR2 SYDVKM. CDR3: CASSFPEPFRGLYEQYF. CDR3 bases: TGTGCCAGCAGTTTTCCAGAGCCATTTCGGGGCCTGTACGAGCAGTACTTC.

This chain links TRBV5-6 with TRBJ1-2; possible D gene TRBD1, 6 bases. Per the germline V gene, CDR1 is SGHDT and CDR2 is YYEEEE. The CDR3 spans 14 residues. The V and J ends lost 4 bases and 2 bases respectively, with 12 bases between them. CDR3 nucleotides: TGTGCCAGCAGCGCGGGACACCCCAACTATGGCTACACCTTC. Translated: CASSAGHPNYGYTF.

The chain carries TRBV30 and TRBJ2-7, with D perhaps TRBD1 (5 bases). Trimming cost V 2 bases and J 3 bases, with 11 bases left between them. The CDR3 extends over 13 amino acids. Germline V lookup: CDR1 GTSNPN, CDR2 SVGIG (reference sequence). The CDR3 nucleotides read TGTGCCTGGAGTAATGGCAGGGACTACGAGCAGTACGTC. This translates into CAWSNGRDYEQYV.

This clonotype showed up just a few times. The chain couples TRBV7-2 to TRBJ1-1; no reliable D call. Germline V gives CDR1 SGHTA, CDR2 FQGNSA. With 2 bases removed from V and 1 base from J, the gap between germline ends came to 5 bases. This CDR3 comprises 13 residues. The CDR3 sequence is CASSLWANTEAFF. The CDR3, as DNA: TGTGCCAGCAGCTTATGGGCGAACACTGAAGCTTTCTTT.

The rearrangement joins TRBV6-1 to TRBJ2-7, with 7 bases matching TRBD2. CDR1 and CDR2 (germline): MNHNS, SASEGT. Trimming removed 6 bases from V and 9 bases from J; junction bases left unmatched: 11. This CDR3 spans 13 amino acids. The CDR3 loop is CASSRGTILVQYV. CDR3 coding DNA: TGTGCCAGCAGCCGCGGGACTATTTTGGTGCAGTACGTC.

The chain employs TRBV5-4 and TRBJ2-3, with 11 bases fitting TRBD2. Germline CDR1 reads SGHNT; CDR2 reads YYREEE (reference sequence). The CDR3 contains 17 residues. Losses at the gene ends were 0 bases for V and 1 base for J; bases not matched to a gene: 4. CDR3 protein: CASSLDPTSGGTDTQYF. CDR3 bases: TGTGCCAGCAGCTTGGACCCGACTAGCGGGGGCACAGATACGCAGTATTTT.

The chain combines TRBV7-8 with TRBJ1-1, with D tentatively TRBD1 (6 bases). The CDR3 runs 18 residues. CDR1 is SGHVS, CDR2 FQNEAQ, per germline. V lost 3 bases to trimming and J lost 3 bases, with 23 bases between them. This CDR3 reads CASSLILGGWNKDTEAFF. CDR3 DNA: TGTGCCAGCAGCTTGATTCTAGGGGGGTGGAATAAGGACACTGAAGCTTTCTTT.

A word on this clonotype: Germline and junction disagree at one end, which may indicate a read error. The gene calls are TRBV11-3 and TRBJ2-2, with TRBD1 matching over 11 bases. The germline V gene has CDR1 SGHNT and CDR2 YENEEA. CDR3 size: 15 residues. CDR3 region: CANSPRTGGAGELFF. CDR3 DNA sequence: TGTGCCAACAGCCCGAGGACAGGGGGCGCCGGGGAGCTGTTTTTT.

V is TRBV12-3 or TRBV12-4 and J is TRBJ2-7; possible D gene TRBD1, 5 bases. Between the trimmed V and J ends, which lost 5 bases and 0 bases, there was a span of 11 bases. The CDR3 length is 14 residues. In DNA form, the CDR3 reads TGTGCCAGCAGTCCCCAGGGTCCCTCCTACGAGCAGTACTTC. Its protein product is CASSPQGPSYEQYF.

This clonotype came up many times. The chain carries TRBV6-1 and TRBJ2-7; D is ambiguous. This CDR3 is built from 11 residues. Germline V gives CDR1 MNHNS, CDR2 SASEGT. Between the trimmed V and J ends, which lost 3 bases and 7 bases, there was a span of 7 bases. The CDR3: CASSDLGEQYF. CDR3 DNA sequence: TGTGCCAGCAGTGATCTGGGGGAGCAGTACTTC.

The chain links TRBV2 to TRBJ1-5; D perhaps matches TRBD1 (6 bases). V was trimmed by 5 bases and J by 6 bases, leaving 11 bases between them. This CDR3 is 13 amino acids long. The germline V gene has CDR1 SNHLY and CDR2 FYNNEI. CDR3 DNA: TGTGCCAGCAGTAGGGGGTCGGGTCAGCCCCAGCATTTT. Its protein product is CASSRGSGQPQHF.

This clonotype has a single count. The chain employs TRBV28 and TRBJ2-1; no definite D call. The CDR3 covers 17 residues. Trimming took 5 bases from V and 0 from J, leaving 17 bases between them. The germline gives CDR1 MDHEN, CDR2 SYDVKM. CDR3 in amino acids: CASSPRSTKSSYNEQFF. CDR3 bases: TGTGCCAGCAGTCCCCGCAGTACAAAAAGCTCCTACAATGAGCAGTTCTTC.

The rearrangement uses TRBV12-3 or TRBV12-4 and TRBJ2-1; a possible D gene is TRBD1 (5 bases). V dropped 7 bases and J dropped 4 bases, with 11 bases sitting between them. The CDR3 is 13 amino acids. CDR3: CASTSDSYNEQFF. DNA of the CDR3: TGTGCCAGCACCTCAGACAGTTACAATGAGCAGTTCTTC.

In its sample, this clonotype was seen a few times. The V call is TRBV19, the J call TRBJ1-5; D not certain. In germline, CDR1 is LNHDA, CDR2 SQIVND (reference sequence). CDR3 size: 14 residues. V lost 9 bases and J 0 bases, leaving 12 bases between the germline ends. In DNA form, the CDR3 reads TGTGCCAGCTCAAGCGCAAATAGCAATCAGCCCCAGCATTTT. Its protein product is CASSSANSNQPQHF.

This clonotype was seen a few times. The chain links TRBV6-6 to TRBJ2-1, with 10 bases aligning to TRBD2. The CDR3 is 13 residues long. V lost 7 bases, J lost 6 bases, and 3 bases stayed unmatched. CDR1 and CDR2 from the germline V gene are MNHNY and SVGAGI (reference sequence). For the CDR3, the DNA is TGTGCCAGCATTATAGCGGGAGGCAATGAGCAGTTCTTC. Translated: CASIIAGGNEQFF.

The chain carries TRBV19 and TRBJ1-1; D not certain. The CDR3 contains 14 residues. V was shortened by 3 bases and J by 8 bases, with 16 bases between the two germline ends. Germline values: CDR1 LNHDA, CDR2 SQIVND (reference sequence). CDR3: CASSMFSAGDEAFF. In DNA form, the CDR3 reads TGTGCCAGTAGTATGTTCTCGGCAGGCGACGAAGCTTTCTTT.

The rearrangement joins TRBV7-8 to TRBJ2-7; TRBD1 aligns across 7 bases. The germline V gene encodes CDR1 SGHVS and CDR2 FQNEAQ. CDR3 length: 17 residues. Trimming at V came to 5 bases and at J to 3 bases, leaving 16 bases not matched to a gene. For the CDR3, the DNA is TGTGCCAGCAGCCGGGACAGTACCTCCCGGTTGGGCTACGAGCAGTACTTC. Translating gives CASSRDSTSRLGYEQYF.

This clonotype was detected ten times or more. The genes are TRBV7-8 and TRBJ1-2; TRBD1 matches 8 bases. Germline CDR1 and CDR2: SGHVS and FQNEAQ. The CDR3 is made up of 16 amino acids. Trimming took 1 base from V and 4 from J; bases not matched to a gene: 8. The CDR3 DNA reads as TGTGCCAGCAGCTTAGGCGCAGGGGGCTCTGGCTATGGCTACACCTTC. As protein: CASSLGAGGSGYGYTF. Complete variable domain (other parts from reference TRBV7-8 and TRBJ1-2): GAGVSQSPRYKVAKRGQDVALRCDPISGHVSLFWYQQALGQGPEFLTYFQNEAQLDKSGLPSDRFFAERPEGSVSTLKIQRTQQEDSAVYLCASSLGAGGSGYGYTFGSGTRLTVV.